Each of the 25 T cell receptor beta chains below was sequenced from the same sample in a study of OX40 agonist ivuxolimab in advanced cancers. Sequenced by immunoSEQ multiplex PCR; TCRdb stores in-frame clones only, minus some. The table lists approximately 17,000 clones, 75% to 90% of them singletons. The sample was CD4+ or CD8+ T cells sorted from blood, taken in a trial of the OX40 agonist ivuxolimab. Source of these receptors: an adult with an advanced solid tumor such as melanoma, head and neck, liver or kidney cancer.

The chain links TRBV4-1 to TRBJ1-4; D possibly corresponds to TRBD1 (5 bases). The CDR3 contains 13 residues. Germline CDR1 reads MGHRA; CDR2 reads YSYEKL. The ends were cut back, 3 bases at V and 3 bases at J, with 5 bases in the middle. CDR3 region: CASSQGPNEKLFF. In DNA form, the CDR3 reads TGCGCCAGCAGCCAGGGGCCTAATGAAAAACTGTTTTTT.

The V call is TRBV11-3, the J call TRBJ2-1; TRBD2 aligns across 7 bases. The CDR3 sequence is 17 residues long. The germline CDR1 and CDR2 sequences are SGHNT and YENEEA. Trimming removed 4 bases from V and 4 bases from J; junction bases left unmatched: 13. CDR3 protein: CASSSFLAGYMYNEQFF. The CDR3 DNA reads TGTGCCAGCAGCTCCTTTTTAGCGGGCTATATGTACAATGAGCAGTTCTTC.

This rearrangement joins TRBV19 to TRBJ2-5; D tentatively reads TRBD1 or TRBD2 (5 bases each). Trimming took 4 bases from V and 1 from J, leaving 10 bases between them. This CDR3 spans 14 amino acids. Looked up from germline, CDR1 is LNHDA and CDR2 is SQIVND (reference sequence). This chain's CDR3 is CASSNPGPQETQYF. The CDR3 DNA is TGTGCCAGTAGTAATCCGGGACCCCAAGAGACCCAGTACTTC. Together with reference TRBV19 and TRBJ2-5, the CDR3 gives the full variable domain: DGGITQSPKYLFRKEGQNVTLSCEQNLNHDAMYWYRQDPGQGLRLIYYSQIVNDFQKGDIAEGYSVSREKKESFPLTVTSAQKNPTAFYLCASSNPGPQETQYFGPGTRLLVL.

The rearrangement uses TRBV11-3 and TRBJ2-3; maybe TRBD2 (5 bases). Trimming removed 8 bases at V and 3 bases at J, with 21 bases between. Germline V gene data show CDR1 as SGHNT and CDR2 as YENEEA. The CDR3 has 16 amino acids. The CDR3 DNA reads TGTGCCAGCTTGGGTCGAGGGAGCCTATCGACAGATACGCAGTATTTT. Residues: CASLGRGSLSTDTQYF.

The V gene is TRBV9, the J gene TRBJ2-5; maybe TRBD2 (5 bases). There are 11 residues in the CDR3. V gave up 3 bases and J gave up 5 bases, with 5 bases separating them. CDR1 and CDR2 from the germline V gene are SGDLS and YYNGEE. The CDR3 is CASSAGETQYF. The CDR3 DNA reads TGTGCCAGCAGCGCGGGGGAGACCCAGTACTTC. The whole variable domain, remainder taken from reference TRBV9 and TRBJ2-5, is DSGVTQTPKHLITATGQRVTLRCSPRSGDLSVYWYQQSLDQGLQFLIQYYNGEERAKGNILERFSAQQFPDLHSELNLSSLELGDSALYFCASSAGETQYFGPGTRLLVL.

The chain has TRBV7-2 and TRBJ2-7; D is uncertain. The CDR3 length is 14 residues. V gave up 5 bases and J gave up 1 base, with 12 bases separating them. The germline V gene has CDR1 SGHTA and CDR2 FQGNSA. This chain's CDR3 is CASSPYGFSYEQYF. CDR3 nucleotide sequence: TGTGCCAGCAGCCCGTACGGGTTTTCCTACGAGCAGTACTTC.

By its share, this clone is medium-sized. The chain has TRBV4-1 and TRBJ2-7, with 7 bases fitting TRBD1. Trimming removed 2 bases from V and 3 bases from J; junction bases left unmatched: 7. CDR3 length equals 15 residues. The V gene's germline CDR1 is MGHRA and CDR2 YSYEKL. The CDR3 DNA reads TGCGCCAGCAGCCAAACGACAGGGTACTACTACGAGCAGTACTTC. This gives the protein CASSQTTGYYYEQYF.

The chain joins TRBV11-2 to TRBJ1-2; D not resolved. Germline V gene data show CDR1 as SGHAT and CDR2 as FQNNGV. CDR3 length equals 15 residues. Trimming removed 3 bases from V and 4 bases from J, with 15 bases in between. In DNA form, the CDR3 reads TGTGCCAGCAGCTTGTCTCCGGGAACCCTCTATGGCTACACCTTC. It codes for CASSLSPGTLYGYTF. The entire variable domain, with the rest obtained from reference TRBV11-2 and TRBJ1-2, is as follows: EAGVAQSPRYKIIEKRQSVAFWCNPISGHATLYWYQQILGQGPKLLIQFQNNGVVDDSQLPKDRFSAERLKGVDSTLKIQPAKLEDSAVYLCASSLSPGTLYGYTFGSGTRLTVV.

The CDR3 DNA follows: TGTGCCAGCAGCCAGGCGAGCGGGAGGAGGACAGATACGCAGTATTTT. Translation: CASSQASGRRTDTQYF. The genes are TRBV4-2 and TRBJ2-3; TRBD2 aligns across 9 bases. CDR1 LGHNA and CDR2 YNFKEQ come from the germline V gene. The CDR3 sequence is 16 residues long. Trimming took 3 bases from V and 3 from J; bases not matched to a gene: 7.

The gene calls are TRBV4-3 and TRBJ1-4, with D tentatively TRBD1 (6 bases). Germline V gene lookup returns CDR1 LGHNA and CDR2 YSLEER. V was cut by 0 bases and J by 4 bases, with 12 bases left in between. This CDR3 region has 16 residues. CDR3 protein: CASSQDRGQGNEKLFF. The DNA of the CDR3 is TGCGCCAGCAGCCAAGATCGGGGGCAGGGTAATGAAAAACTGTTTTTT.

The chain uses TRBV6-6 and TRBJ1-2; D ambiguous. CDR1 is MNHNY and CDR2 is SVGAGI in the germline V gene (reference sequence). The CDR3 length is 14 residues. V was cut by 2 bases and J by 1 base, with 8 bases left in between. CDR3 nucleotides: TGTGCCAGCAGTTACGGGGATTTTAACTATGGCTACACCTTC. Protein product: CASSYGDFNYGYTF.

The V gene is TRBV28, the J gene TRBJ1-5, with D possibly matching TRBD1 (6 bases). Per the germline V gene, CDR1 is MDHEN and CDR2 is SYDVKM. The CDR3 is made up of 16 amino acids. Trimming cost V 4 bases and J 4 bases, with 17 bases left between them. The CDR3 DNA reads TGTGCCAGCAGTTCCAGGGGCCACTTAAATAATCAGCCCCAGCATTTT. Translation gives CASSSRGHLNNQPQHF.

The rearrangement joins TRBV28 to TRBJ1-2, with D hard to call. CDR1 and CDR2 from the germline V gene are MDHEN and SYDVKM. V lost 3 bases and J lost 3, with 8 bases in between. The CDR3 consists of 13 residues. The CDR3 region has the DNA TGTGCCAGCAGTTTCGTAACGTACTATGGCTACACCTTC. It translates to CASSFVTYYGYTF.

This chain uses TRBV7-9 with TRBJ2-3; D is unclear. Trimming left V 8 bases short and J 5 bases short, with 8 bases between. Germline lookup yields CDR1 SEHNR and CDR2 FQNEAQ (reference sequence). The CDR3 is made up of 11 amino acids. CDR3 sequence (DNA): TGTGCCAGCTCCTTCCAAGATACGCAGTATTTT. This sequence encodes CASSFQDTQYF.

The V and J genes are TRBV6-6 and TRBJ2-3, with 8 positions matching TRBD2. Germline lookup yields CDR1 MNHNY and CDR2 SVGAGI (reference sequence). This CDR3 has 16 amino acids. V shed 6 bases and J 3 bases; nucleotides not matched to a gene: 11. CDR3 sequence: CASSPGPGTRTDTQYF. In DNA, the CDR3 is TGTGCCAGCAGCCCCGGGCCCGGGACTAGAACAGATACGCAGTATTTT.

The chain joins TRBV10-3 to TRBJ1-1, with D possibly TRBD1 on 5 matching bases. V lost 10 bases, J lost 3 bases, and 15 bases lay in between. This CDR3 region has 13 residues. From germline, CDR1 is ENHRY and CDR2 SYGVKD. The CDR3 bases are TGTGCCACCAAGCGGGGAGGGGACACTGAAGCTTTCTTT. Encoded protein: CATKRGGDTEAFF.

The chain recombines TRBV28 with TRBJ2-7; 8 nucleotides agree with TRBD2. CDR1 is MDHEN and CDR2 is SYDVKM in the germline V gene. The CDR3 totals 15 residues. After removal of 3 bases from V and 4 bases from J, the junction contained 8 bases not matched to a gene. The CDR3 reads CASSLIYGGGYEQYF. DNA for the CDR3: TGTGCCAGCAGTTTGATATACGGCGGGGGGTACGAGCAGTACTTC.

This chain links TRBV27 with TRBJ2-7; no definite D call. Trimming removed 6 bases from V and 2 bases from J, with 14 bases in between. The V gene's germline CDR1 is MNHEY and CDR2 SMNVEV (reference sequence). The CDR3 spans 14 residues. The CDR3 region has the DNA TGTGCCAGCAGCTTCGTGGGGATTCCCTACGAGCAGTACTTC. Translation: CASSFVGIPYEQYF.

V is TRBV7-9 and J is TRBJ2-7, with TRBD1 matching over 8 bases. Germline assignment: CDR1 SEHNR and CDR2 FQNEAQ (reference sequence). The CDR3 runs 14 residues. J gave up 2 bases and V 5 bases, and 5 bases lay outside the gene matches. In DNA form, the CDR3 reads TGTGCCAGCAGCCACCGGGACAGGCCCTACGAGCAGTACTTC. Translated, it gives CASSHRDRPYEQYF. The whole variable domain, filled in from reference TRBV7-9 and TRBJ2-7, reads DTGVSQNPRHKITKRGQNVTFRCDPISEHNRLYWYRQTLGQGPEFLTYFQNEAQLEKSRLLSDRFSAERPKGSFSTLEIQRTEQGDSAMYLCASSHRDRPYEQYFGPGTRLTVT.

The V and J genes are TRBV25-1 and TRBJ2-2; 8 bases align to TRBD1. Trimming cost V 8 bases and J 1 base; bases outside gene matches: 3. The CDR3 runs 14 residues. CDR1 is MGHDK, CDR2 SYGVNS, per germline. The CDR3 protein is CASSGTGNTGELFF. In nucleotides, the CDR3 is TGTGCCAGCTCCGGGACAGGGAACACCGGGGAGCTGTTTTTT.

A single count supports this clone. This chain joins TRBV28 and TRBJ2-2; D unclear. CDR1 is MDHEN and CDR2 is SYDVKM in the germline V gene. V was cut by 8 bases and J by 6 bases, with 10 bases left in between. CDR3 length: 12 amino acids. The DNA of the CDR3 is TGTGCCAGCGAGTTGAGAGCCGGGGAGCTGTTTTTT. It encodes CASELRAGELFF.

The CDR3 spells CASRTVVGDEQFF. The CDR3 nucleotides are TGTGCCAGCAGAACCGTGGTGGGCGATGAGCAGTTCTTC. The V gene is TRBV27, the J gene TRBJ2-1; D ambiguous. CDR1 is MNHEY, CDR2 SMNVEV, per germline (reference sequence). The V and J ends lost 6 bases and 8 bases respectively, with 14 bases between them. This CDR3 has 13 residues.

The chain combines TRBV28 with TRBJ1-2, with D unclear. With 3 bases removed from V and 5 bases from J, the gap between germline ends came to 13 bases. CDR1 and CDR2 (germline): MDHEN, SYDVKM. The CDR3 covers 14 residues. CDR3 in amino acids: CASSFWGIGYGYTF. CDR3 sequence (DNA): TGTGCCAGCAGTTTTTGGGGTATTGGGTATGGCTACACCTTC.

Here the CDR3 reads CASSSLGWGTEAFF. In DNA, the CDR3 is TGTGCCAGCAGTTCCCTCGGTTGGGGCACTGAAGCTTTCTTT. This chain connects TRBV6-5 to TRBJ1-1, with unresolved D. The ends were cut back, 4 bases at V and 4 bases at J, with 13 bases in the middle. CDR3 length equals 14 residues. The germline CDR1 and CDR2 sequences are MNHEY and SVGAGI.

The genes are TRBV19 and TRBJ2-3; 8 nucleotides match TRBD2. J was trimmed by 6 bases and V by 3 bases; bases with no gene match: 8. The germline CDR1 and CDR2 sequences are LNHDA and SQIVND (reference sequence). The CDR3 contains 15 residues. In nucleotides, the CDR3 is TGTGCCAGTAGTATTGGACTAGCACGCGCTGATACGCAGTATTTT. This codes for CASSIGLARADTQYF.